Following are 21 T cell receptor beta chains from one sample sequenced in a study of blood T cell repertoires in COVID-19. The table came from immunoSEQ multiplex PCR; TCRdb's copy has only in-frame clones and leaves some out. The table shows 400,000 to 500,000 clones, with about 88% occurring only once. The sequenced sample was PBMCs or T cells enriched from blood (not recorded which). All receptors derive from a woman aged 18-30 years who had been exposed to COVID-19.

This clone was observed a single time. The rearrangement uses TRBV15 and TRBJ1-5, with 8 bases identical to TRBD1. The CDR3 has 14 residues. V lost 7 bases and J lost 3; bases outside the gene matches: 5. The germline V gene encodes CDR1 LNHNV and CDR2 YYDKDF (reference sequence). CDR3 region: CATKQGVNNQPQHF. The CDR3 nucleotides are TGTGCCACCAAACAGGGGGTGAACAATCAGCCCCAGCATTTT.

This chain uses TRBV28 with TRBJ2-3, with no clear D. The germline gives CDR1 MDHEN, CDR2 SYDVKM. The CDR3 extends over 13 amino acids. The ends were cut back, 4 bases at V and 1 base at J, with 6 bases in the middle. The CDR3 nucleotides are TGTGCCAGCAGTTCCCGGGGCACAGATACGCAGTATTTT. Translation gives CASSSRGTDTQYF.

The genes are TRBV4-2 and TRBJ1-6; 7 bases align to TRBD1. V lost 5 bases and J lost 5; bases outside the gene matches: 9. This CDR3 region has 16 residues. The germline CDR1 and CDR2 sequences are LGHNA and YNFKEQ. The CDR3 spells CASSFDRDRHNSPLHF. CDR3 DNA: TGTGCCAGCAGCTTTGACCGGGACAGACATAATTCACCCCTCCACTTT.

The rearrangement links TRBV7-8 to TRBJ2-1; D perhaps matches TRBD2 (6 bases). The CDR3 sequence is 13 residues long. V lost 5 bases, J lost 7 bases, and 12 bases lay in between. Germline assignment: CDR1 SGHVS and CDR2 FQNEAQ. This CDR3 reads CASSRGVRNEQFF. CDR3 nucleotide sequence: TGTGCCAGCAGCCGCGGGGTTAGGAATGAGCAGTTCTTC.

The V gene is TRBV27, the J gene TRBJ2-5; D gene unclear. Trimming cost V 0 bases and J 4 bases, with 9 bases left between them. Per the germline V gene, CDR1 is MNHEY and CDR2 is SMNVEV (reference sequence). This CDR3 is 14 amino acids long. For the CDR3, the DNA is TGTGCCAGCAGTTTATCTTCAGGCAGAGAGACCCAGTACTTC. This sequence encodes CASSLSSGRETQYF.

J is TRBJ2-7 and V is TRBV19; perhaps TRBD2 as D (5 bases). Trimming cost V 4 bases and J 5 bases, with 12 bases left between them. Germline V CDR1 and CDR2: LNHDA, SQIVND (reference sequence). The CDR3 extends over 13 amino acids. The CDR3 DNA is TGTGCCAGTAGTAAGGTGGGAGAAAACGAGCAGTACTTC. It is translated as CASSKVGENEQYF.

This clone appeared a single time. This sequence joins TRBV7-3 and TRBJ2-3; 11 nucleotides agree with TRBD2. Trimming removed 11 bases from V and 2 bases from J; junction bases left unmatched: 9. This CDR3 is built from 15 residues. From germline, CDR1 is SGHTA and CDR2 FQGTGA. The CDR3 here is CAGGLAEGITDTQYF. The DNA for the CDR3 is TGTGCCGGGGGACTAGCGGAAGGGATCACAGATACGCAGTATTTT.

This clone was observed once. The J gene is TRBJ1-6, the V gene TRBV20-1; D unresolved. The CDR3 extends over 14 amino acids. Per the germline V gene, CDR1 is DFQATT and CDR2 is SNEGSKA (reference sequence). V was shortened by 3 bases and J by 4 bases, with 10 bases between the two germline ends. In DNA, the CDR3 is TGCAGTGCTAGTTTCTCACAGTATAATTCACCCCTCCACTTT. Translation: CSASFSQYNSPLHF.

CDR3 amino acids: CASSFLMNTEAFF. The CDR3 coding sequence is TGTGCCAGCAGCTTTTTAATGAACACTGAAGCTTTCTTT. The rearrangement links TRBV7-8 to TRBJ1-1; the D is unclear. CDR3 length: 13 amino acids. V was trimmed by 3 bases and J by 0 bases, leaving 5 bases between them. The germline gives CDR1 SGHVS, CDR2 FQNEAQ.

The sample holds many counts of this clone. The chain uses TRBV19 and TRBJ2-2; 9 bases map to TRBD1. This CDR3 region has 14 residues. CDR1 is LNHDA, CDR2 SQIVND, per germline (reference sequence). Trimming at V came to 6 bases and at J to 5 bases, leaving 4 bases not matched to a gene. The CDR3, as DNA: TGTGCCAGTAGAGGGACAGGGCGAACCGGGGAGCTGTTTTTT. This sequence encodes CASRGTGRTGELFF. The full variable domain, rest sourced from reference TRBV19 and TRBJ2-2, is DGGITQSPKYLFRKEGQNVTLSCEQNLNHDAMYWYRQDPGQGLRLIYYSQIVNDFQKGDIAEGYSVSREKKESFPLTVTSAQKNPTAFYLCASRGTGRTGELFFGEGSRLTVL.

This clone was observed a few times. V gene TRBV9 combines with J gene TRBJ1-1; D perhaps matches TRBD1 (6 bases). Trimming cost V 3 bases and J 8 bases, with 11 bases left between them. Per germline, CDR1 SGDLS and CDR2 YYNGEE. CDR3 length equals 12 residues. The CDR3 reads CASSDDRSEAFF. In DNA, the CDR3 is TGTGCCAGCAGCGACGACAGGTCCGAAGCTTTCTTT.

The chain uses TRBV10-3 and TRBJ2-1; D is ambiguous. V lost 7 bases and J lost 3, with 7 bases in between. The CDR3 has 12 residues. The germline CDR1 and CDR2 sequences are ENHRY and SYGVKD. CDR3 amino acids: CAIKTNYNEQFF. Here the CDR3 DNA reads TGTGCCATCAAAACTAACTACAATGAGCAGTTCTTC.

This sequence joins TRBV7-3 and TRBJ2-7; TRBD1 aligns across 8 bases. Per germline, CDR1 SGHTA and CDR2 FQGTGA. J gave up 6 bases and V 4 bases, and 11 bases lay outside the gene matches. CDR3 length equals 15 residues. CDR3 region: CASSSSPGQVAEQYF. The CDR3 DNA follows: TGTGCCAGCAGCTCCAGTCCGGGACAGGTCGCCGAGCAGTACTTC. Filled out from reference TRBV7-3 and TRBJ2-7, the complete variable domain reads GAGVSQTPSNKVTEKGKYVELRCDPISGHTALYWYRQSLGQGPEFLIYFQGTGAADDSGLPNDRFFAVRPEGSVSTLKIQRTERGDSAVYLCASSSSPGQVAEQYFGPGTRLTVT.

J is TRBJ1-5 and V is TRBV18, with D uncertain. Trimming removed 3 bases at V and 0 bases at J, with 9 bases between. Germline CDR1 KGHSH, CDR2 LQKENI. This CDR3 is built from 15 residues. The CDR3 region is CASSPGKASNQPQHF. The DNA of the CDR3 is TGTGCCAGCTCACCCGGGAAGGCTAGCAATCAGCCCCAGCATTTT.

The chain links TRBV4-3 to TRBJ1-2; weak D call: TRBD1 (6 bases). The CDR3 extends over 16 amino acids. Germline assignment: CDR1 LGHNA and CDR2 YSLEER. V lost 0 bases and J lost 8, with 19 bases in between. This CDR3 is CASSQEISTGTSGYTF. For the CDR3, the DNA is TGCGCCAGCAGCCAAGAAATTTCGACCGGGACAAGCGGCTACACCTTC.

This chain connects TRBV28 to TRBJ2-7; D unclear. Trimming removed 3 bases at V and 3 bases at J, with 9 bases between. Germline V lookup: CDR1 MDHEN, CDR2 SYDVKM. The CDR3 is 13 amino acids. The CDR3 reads CASSLVGDYEQYF. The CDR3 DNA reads TGTGCCAGCAGTTTGGTAGGAGACTACGAGCAGTACTTC. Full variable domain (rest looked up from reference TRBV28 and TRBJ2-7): DVKVTQSSRYLVKRTGEKVFLECVQDMDHENMFWYRQDPGLGLRLIYFSYDVKMKEKGDIPEGYSVSREKKERFSLILESASTNQTSMYLCASSLVGDYEQYFGPGTRLTVT.

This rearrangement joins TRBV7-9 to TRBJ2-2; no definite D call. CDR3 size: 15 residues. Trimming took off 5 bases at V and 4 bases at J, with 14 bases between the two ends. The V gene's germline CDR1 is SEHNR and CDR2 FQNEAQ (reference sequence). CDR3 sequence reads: CASSPPGPATGELFF. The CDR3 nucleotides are TGTGCCAGCAGCCCTCCGGGTCCTGCCACCGGGGAGCTGTTTTTT.

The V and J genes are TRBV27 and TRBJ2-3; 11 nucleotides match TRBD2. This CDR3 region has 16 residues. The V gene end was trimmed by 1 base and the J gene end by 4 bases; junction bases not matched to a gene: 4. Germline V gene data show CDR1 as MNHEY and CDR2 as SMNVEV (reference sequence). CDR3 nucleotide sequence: TGTGCCAGCAGTTTATATACTAGCGGGGGCGCAGATACGCAGTATTTT. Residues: CASSLYTSGGADTQYF.

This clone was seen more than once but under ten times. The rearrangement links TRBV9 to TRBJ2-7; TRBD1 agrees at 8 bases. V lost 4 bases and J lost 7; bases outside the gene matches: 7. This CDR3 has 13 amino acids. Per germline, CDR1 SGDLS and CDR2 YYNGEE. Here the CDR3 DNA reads TGTGCCAGCAGCCCCGGACAGGGATGGGAGCAGTACTTC. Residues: CASSPGQGWEQYF.

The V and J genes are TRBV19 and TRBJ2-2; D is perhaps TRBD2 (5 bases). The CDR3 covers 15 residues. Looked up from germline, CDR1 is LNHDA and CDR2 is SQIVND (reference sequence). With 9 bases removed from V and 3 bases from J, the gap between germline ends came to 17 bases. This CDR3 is CASNILGLYTGELFF. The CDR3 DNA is TGTGCCAGCAATATCCTCGGACTTTACACCGGGGAGCTGTTTTTT.

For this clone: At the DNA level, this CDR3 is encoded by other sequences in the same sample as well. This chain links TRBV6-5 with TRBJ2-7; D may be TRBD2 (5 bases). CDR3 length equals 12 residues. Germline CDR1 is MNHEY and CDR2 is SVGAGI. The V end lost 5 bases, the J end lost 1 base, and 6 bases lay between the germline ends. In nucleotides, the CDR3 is TGTGCCAGCAGTCGGGATTCCTACGAGCAGTACTTC. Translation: CASSRDSYEQYF.